Presented here are 5 T cell receptor beta chains from one specimen sequenced in a study of long-term antiretroviral therapy in people with HIV. This was the immunoSEQ v3.0 assay at survey level. Sequencing used immunoSEQ multiplex PCR; TCRdb keeps in-frame clones, though not all of them. The sample lists about 21,000 clones, approximately 82% occurring once. The input for sequencing was unsorted PBMCs, taken 0.2 years after starting antiretroviral therapy. The receptors originated from a woman under 40 with HIV.

The chain combines TRBV2 with TRBJ2-6; either TRBD1 or TRBD2 may fit D (5 bases each). Trimming stripped 7 bases from V and 0 bases from J, with 13 bases between. The CDR3 sequence is 16 residues long. Germline CDR1 and CDR2: SNHLY and FYNNEI. CDR3 protein: CASTWDGRSGANVLTF. The DNA of the CDR3 is TGTGCCAGCACTTGGGACGGACGCTCTGGGGCCAACGTCCTGACTTTC.

A single count supports this clone. The J gene is TRBJ2-3, the V gene TRBV6-1; 9 nucleotides line up with TRBD2. The germline CDR1 and CDR2 sequences are MNHNS and SASEGT. V lost 3 bases to trimming and J lost 3 bases; unmatched junction nucleotides: 4. There are 15 residues in the CDR3. The CDR3 region has the DNA TGTGCCAGCAGTGATAGTGGACTAGCGACAGATACGCAGTATTTT. Translated, it gives CASSDSGLATDTQYF.

There are a few counts of this clone. The chain employs TRBV7-9 and TRBJ2-7; D assignment may be TRBD1 or TRBD2 (5 bases each). Germline CDR1 is SEHNR and CDR2 is FQNEAQ (reference sequence). V shed 5 bases and J shed 0 bases, with 5 bases lying between them. The length of the CDR3 is 12 residues. CDR3 region: CASSGTSYEQYV. CDR3 coding DNA: TGTGCCAGCAGCGGGACCTCCTACGAGCAGTACGTC.

This clone has only one observation. This chain connects TRBV14 to TRBJ1-1; D is unclear. The V end was cut by 4 bases, the J end by 3 bases, with 12 bases between. The CDR3 consists of 14 residues. The germline CDR1 and CDR2 sequences are SGHDN and FVKESK. The CDR3 DNA reads as TGTGCCAGCAGCCGGTATTCGGCCGACACTGAAGCTTTCTTT. This codes for CASSRYSADTEAFF.

The genes are TRBV5-1 and TRBJ2-3; a weak D match, TRBD2 (6 bases). The CDR3 is made up of 13 amino acids. The V and J ends lost 6 bases and 6 bases respectively, with 14 bases between them. Per germline, CDR1 SGHRS and CDR2 YFSETQ. The CDR3 nucleotides read TGCGCCAGCACACCACTAGCTGGGGATACGCAGTATTTT. Protein sequence: CASTPLAGDTQYF. Drawing the rest from reference TRBV5-1 and TRBJ2-3, the complete variable domain is KAGVTQTPRYLIKTRGQQVTLSCSPISGHRSVSWYQQTPGQGLQFLFEYFSETQRNKGNFPGRFSGRQFSNSRSEMNVSTLELGDSALYLCASTPLAGDTQYFGPGTRLTVL.